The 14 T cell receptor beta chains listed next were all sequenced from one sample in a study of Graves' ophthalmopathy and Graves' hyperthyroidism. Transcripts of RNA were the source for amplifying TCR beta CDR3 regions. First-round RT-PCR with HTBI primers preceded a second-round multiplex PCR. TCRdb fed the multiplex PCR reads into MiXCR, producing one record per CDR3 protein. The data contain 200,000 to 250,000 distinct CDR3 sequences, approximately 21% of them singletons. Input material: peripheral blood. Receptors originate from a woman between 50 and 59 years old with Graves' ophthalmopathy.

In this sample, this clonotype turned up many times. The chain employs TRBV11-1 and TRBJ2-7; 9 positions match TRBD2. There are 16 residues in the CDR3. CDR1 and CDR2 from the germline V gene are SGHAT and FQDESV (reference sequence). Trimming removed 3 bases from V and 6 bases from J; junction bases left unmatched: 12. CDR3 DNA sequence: TGTGCCAGCAGCTTGGAGGGGGTAGCGGGAGCCTCCGAGCAGTACTTC. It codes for CASSLEGVAGASEQYF.

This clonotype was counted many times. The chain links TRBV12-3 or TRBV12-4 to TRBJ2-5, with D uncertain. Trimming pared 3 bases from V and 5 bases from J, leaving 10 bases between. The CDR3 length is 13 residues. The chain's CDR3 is CASSFSLVETQYF. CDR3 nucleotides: TGTGCCAGCAGTTTTTCCCTTGTTGAGACCCAGTACTTC.

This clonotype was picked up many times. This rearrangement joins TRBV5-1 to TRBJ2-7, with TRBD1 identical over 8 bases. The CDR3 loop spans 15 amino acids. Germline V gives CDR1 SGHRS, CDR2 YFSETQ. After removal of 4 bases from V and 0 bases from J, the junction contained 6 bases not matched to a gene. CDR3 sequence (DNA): TGCGCCAGCAGCACCGACAGGGGAGGCTCCTACGAGCAGTACTTC. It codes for CASSTDRGGSYEQYF.

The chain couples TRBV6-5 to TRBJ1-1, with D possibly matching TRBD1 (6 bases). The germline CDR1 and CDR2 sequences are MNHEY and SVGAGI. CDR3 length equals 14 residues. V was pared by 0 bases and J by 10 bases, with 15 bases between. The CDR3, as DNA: TGTGCCAGCAGTTACTCGAGTCAGGGGTCCCGAGCTTTCTTT. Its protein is CASSYSSQGSRAFF.

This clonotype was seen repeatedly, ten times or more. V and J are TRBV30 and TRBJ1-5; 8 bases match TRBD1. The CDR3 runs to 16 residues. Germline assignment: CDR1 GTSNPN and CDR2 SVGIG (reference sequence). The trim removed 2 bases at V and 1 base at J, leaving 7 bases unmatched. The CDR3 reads CAWSSGGGGSNQPQHF. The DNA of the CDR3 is TGTGCCTGGAGTTCAGGGGGCGGAGGAAGCAATCAGCCCCAGCATTTT.

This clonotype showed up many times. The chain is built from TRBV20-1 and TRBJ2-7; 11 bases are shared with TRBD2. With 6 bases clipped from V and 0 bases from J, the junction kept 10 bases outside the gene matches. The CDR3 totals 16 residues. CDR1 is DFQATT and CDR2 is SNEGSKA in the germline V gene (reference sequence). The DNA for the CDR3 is TGCAGTGCGCAAATAGCGGGAGGGGGATTCTCCTACGAGCAGTACTTC. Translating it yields CSAQIAGGGFSYEQYF.

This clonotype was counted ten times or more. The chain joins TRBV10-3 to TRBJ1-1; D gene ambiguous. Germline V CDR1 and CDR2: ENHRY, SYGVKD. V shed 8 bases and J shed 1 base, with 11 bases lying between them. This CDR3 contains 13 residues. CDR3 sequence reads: CAIGWTGNTEAFF. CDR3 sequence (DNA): TGTGCCATCGGTTGGACGGGGAACACTGAAGCTTTCTTT.

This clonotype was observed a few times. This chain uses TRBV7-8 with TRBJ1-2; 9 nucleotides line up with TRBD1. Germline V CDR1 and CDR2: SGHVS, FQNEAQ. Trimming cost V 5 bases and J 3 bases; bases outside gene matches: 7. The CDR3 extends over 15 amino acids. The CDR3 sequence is CASSPRTGVDYGYTF. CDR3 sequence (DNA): TGTGCCAGCAGCCCCCGGACAGGGGTAGACTATGGCTACACCTTC.

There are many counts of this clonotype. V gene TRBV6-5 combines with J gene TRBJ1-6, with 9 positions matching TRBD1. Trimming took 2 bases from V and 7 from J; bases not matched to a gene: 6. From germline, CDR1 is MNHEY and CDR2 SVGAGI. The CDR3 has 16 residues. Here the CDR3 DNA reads TGTGCCAGCAGTTACCCAGGGACAGGGTTGAATTCACCCCTCCACTTT. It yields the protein CASSYPGTGLNSPLHF.

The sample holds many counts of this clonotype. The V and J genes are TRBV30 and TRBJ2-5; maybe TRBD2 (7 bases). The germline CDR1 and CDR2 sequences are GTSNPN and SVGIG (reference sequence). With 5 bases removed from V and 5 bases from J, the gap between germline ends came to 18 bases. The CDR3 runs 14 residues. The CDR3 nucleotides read TGTGCCTGGGGGGGGGGCCAGCGGGGCGAGACCCAGTACTTC. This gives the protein CAWGGGQRGETQYF. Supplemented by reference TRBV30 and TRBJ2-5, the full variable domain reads SQTIHQWPATLVQPVGSPLSLECTVEGTSNPNLYWYRQAAGRGLQLLFYSVGIGQISSEVPQNLSASRPQDRQFILSSKKLLLSDSGFYLCAWGGGQRGETQYFGPGTRLLVL.

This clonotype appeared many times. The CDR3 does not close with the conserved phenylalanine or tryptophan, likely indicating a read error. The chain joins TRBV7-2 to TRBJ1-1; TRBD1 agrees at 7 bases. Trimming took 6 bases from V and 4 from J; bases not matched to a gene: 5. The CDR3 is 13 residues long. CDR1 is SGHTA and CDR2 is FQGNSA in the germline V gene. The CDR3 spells CASRGQSVTEAFL. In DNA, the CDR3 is TGTGCCAGCAGGGGACAGTCCGTCACTGAAGCTTTCCTT.

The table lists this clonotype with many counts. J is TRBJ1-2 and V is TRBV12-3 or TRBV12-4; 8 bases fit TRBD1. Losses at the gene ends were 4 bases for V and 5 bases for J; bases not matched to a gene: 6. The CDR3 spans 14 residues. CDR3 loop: CASSYGRGRYGYTF. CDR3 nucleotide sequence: TGTGCCAGCAGTTACGGCAGGGGGCGTTATGGCTACACCTTC.

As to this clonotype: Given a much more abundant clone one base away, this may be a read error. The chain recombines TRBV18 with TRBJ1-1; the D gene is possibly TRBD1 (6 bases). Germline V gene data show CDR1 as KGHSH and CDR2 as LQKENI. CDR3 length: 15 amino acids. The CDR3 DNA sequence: TGTGTCAGCTCAACCCTACAGGGCCAGAACACTGAAGCTTTCTTT. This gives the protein CVSSTLQGQNTEAFF. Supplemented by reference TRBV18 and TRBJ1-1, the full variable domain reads NAGVMQNPRHLVRRRGQEARLRCSPMKGHSHVYWYRQLPEEGLKFMVYLQKENIIDESGMPKERFSAEFPKEGPSILRIQQVVRGDSAAYFCVSSTLQGQNTEAFFGQGTRLTVV.

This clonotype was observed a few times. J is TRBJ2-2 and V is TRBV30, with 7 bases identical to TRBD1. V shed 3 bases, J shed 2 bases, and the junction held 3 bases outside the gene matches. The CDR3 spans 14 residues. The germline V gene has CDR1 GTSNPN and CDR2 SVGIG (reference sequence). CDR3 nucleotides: TGTGCCTGGAGAACAGGGGCTAACACCGGGGAGCTGTTTTTT. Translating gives CAWRTGANTGELFF.